Following are 32 T cell receptor beta chains from one sample sequenced in a study of blood T cell repertoires in COVID-19. Produced via immunoSEQ multiplex PCR; TCRdb's table is partial and in-frame only. The repertoire holds 250,000 to 300,000 clones, with 87% as singletons. The sequencing input was peripheral blood. Receptor source: a woman aged 50 to 60 who had recovered from COVID-19.

The rearrangement uses TRBV18 and TRBJ1-1; D unresolved. V was trimmed by 3 bases and J by 6 bases, leaving 20 bases between them. The CDR3 loop spans 16 amino acids. Germline V gene data show CDR1 as KGHSH and CDR2 as LQKENI. The CDR3 DNA sequence: TGTGCCAGCTCACCGAAAACCACCGCCTCAGGCGCTGAAGCTTTCTTT. The encoded protein is CASSPKTTASGAEAFF.

J is TRBJ1-1 and V is TRBV15, with 7 bases that match TRBD1. J was trimmed by 0 bases and V by 5 bases; bases with no gene match: 12. CDR1 is LNHNV, CDR2 YYDKDF, per germline (reference sequence). The CDR3 runs 17 residues. In nucleotides, the CDR3 is TGTGCCACCAGCCGCTCAATTCGACAGGGCGTGAACACTGAAGCTTTCTTT. Translation gives CATSRSIRQGVNTEAFF.

The chain uses TRBV4-2 and TRBJ2-3; 9 bases fit TRBD1. Germline V gene data show CDR1 as LGHNA and CDR2 as YNFKEQ. With 4 bases clipped from V and 2 bases from J, the junction kept 22 bases outside the gene matches. This CDR3 has 21 amino acids. The CDR3 reads CASSPPPGTGLWRGFTDTQYF. As DNA, the CDR3 is TGTGCCAGCAGCCCCCCTCCCGGGACAGGGTTGTGGCGGGGTTTCACAGATACGCAGTATTTT.

The chain uses TRBV5-1 and TRBJ1-2; TRBD1 matches 7 bases. The J segment lost 5 bases and the V segment lost 0 bases, leaving 10 bases of the junction unmatched. The CDR3 has 16 amino acids. Germline CDR1 SGHRS, CDR2 YFSETQ. CDR3 DNA: TGCGCCAGCAGCTTGGACCCGGGACAGCGAACATATGGCTACACCTTC. Residues: CASSLDPGQRTYGYTF.

The genes are TRBV28 and TRBJ2-3; D is unresolved. Trimming cost V 5 bases and J 3 bases, with 6 bases left between them. The germline V gene has CDR1 MDHEN and CDR2 SYDVKM. This CDR3 region has 12 residues. CDR3 nucleotide sequence: TGTGCCAGCAGTCCTAGGACAGATACGCAGTATTTT. Translating gives CASSPRTDTQYF.

DNA of the CDR3: TGTGCCAGCAGCTTGGCGTCAGGGGTCACTGAAGCTTTCTTT. Its protein product is CASSLASGVTEAFF. This chain links TRBV5-4 with TRBJ1-1, with D possibly matching TRBD1 (6 bases). CDR1 is SGHNT and CDR2 is YYREEE in the germline V gene (reference sequence). Deletions cut 0 bases from V and 4 bases from J, with 10 bases between. The CDR3 covers 14 residues.

The chain couples TRBV19 to TRBJ2-3, with 13 bases aligning to TRBD2. The J segment lost 4 bases and the V segment lost 6 bases, leaving 4 bases of the junction unmatched. The CDR3 totals 15 residues. CDR1 and CDR2 from the germline V gene are LNHDA and SQIVND (reference sequence). The CDR3 DNA is TGTGCCAGTAGAAGACTAGCGGGAGGTTCAGATACGCAGTATTTT. The encoded protein is CASRRLAGGSDTQYF.

J is TRBJ1-6 and V is TRBV5-1; TRBD1 aligns across 10 bases. This CDR3 spans 18 amino acids. The V segment lost 1 base and the J segment 10 bases; nucleotides outside the gene matches: 14. Germline V gene lookup returns CDR1 SGHRS and CDR2 YFSETQ. The CDR3 DNA follows: TGCGCCAGCAGCTTGTCCACGGGACAGGGGAGAGTAACGTCACCCCTCCACTTT. Translating gives CASSLSTGQGRVTSPLHF.

The V gene is TRBV7-9, the J gene TRBJ1-1; TRBD1 agrees at 7 bases. The ends lost 1 base at V and 5 bases at J; junction bases unmatched: 4. The CDR3 consists of 14 residues. The germline V gene encodes CDR1 SEHNR and CDR2 FQNEAQ (reference sequence). CDR3 nucleotide sequence: TGTGCCAGCAGCTTAGGACAGGGTCAAACTGAAGCTTTCTTT. Its translation is CASSLGQGQTEAFF.

The chain recombines TRBV7-2 with TRBJ1-1; D is uncertain. Germline V lookup: CDR1 SGHTA, CDR2 FQGNSA. CDR3 size: 15 residues. V dropped 4 bases and J dropped 2 bases, with 14 bases sitting between them. The CDR3 loop is CASSSNPVINTEAFF. The CDR3 region has the DNA TGTGCCAGCAGCTCAAACCCGGTAATCAACACTGAAGCTTTCTTT.

This chain uses TRBV28 with TRBJ2-5, with D maybe TRBD2 (5 bases). The CDR3 runs to 15 residues. Germline CDR1 reads MDHEN; CDR2 reads SYDVKM. V was pared by 6 bases and J by 0 bases, with 14 bases between. Here the CDR3 reads CASRTTRDYQETQYF. The CDR3 coding sequence is TGTGCCAGCAGGACAACCCGGGATTACCAAGAGACCCAGTACTTC.

This clone turned up a few times. The chain carries TRBV5-8 and TRBJ2-7, with D maybe TRBD1 (5 bases). Trimming left V 6 bases short and J 1 base short, with 14 bases between. This CDR3 contains 14 residues. Germline CDR1 is SGHTS and CDR2 is YDEGEE. CDR3 sequence: CASTSRVGSYEQYF. In nucleotides, the CDR3 is TGTGCCAGCACCAGCAGGGTAGGGTCCTACGAGCAGTACTTC. Based on the CDR3 plus reference TRBV5-8 and TRBJ2-7, the full variable domain is EAGVTQSPTHLIKTRGQQATLRCSPISGHTSVYWYQQALGLGLQFLLWYDEGEERNRGNFPPRFSGRQFPNYSSELNVNALELEDSALYLCASTSRVGSYEQYFGPGTRLTVT.

V is TRBV6-5 and J is TRBJ1-2; 8 positions agree with TRBD1. The trim removed 7 bases at V and 14 bases at J, leaving 9 bases unmatched. Germline assignment: CDR1 MNHEY and CDR2 SVGAGI. This CDR3 spans 11 amino acids. The CDR3 spells CASTGQGSRTF. The CDR3 nucleotides are TGTGCCAGCACCGGACAGGGTTCGAGGACCTTC.

The chain carries TRBV6-5 and TRBJ1-2, with 7 bases fitting TRBD1. Losses at the gene ends were 0 bases for V and 6 bases for J; bases not matched to a gene: 1. The CDR3 loop spans 13 amino acids. From germline, CDR1 is MNHEY and CDR2 SVGAGI. For the CDR3, the DNA is TGTGCCAGCAGTTACTCGACAGGGAATGGCTACACCTTC. It specifies CASSYSTGNGYTF.

Only a few counts were recorded for this clone. DNA for the CDR3: TGTGCCAGCAGCCCGACAGGGTCCCCCTACGAGCAGTACTTC. The encoded protein is CASSPTGSPYEQYF. The chain joins TRBV5-5 to TRBJ2-7; 7 bases are a match to TRBD1. Germline assignment: CDR1 SGHKS and CDR2 YYEKEE (reference sequence). CDR3 length equals 14 residues. The ends lost 4 bases at V and 2 bases at J; junction bases unmatched: 6.

The chain has TRBV5-1 and TRBJ1-3, with 7 bases fitting TRBD1. Germline V gives CDR1 SGHRS, CDR2 YFSETQ. The CDR3 has 16 amino acids. Germline trimming cut 3 bases from V and 0 bases from J; bases unmatched to any gene: 6. CDR3 sequence reads: CASSWTTGSSGNTIYF. The CDR3, as DNA: TGCGCCAGCAGCTGGACGACAGGGTCCTCTGGAAACACCATATATTTT.

This sequence joins TRBV4-1 and TRBJ1-1; no firm D call. Germline CDR1 is MGHRA and CDR2 is YSYEKL. Trimming removed 5 bases at V and 8 bases at J, with 9 bases between. The CDR3 sequence is 11 residues long. CDR3 in amino acids: CASSVREEAFF. The CDR3 nucleotides are TGCGCCAGCAGCGTGCGGGAGGAAGCTTTCTTT.

The rearrangement joins TRBV25-1 to TRBJ2-1; 9 positions match TRBD2. Germline V gene lookup returns CDR1 MGHDK and CDR2 SYGVNS. The CDR3 extends over 15 amino acids. The V gene end was trimmed by 7 bases and the J gene end by 0 bases; junction bases not matched to a gene: 4. As DNA, the CDR3 is TGTGCCAGCACCGAGACTAGCGGCTCCTACAATGAGCAGTTCTTC. It yields the protein CASTETSGSYNEQFF. The whole variable domain, filled in from reference TRBV25-1 and TRBJ2-1, reads EADIYQTPRYLVIGTGKKITLECSQTMGHDKMYWYQQDPGMELHLIHYSYGVNSTEKGDLSSESTVSRIRTEHFPLTLESARPSHTSQYLCASTETSGSYNEQFFGPGTRLTVL.

The chain recombines TRBV4-3 with TRBJ2-1; D is ambiguous. V gave up 4 bases and J gave up 8 bases, with 21 bases separating them. From germline, CDR1 is LGHNA and CDR2 YSLEER. The CDR3 covers 16 residues. This CDR3 reads CASSRLTSKRQDEQFF. In nucleotides, the CDR3 is TGCGCCAGCAGCCGTCTTACCTCGAAACGGCAGGATGAGCAGTTCTTC.

The chain links TRBV5-1 to TRBJ1-1; 7 bases line up with TRBD1. The CDR3 is 16 amino acids. V was clipped by 4 bases and J by 0 bases; unmatched bases: 9. CDR1 is SGHRS and CDR2 is YFSETQ in the germline V gene. The CDR3 region has the DNA TGCGCCAGCAGCAGGGACAGCCCGTCTCTGAACACTGAAGCTTTCTTT. Translated: CASSRDSPSLNTEAFF.

In this sample, this clone turned up once. The CDR3 DNA reads as TGTGCCAGCAGTTTGAAGACAGGGAGCTCCTACGAGCAGTACTTC. Translated: CASSLKTGSSYEQYF. The chain employs TRBV27 and TRBJ2-7, with 7 bases that match TRBD1. Germline V gives CDR1 MNHEY, CDR2 SMNVEV (reference sequence). The CDR3 contains 15 residues. V was clipped by 3 bases and J by 0 bases; unmatched bases: 5.

The V and J genes are TRBV5-4 and TRBJ2-5, with 7 bases identical to TRBD2. Germline CDR1 is SGHNT and CDR2 is YYREEE (reference sequence). V gave up 9 bases and J gave up 4 bases; unmatched junction bases: 6. This CDR3 has 12 residues. The CDR3 DNA reads TGTGCCACAAGCGGGAATGGAGAGACCCAGTACTTC. Its protein is CATSGNGETQYF.

The CDR3 region is CASSEAGEGSYEQYF. The DNA of the CDR3 is TGTGCCAGCAGCGAAGCGGGAGAAGGGTCCTACGAGCAGTACTTC. The chain is built from TRBV28 and TRBJ2-7; 8 nucleotides line up with TRBD2. The germline CDR1 and CDR2 sequences are MDHEN and SYDVKM. The CDR3 runs to 15 residues. J gave up 1 base and V 6 bases, and 8 bases lay outside the gene matches.

The chain is built from TRBV5-4 and TRBJ2-7; 8 nucleotides match TRBD1. The CDR3 extends over 15 amino acids. The germline V gene encodes CDR1 SGHNT and CDR2 YYREEE (reference sequence). The J segment lost 4 bases and the V segment lost 4 bases, leaving 10 bases of the junction unmatched. CDR3 amino acids: CASSTSGTGSYEQYF. CDR3 bases: TGTGCCAGCAGCACCTCCGGGACAGGATCATACGAGCAGTACTTC.

The chain joins TRBV6-1 to TRBJ1-4; possibly TRBD1 for D (6 bases). CDR3 length equals 13 residues. CDR1 and CDR2 (germline): MNHNS, SASEGT. V shed 6 bases and J shed 7 bases, with 12 bases lying between them. DNA for the CDR3: TGTGCCAGCAGCCGGGGGGCCCGTGAAAAACTGTTTTTT. Residues: CASSRGAREKLFF.

The chain is built from TRBV25-1 and TRBJ2-7; perhaps TRBD1 as D (6 bases). V lost 7 bases and J lost 0, with 22 bases in between. This CDR3 region has 17 residues. Germline assignment: CDR1 MGHDK and CDR2 SYGVNS. For the CDR3, the DNA is TGTGCCAGCACGGGCCCGAAGACAGGATCTAGCTCCTACGAGCAGTACTTC. Protein: CASTGPKTGSSSYEQYF.

J is TRBJ1-1 and V is TRBV4-1; D might be TRBD1 (6 bases). CDR1 and CDR2 from the germline V gene are MGHRA and YSYEKL. Trimming left V 6 bases short and J 0 bases short, with 23 bases between. This CDR3 is 18 amino acids long. The CDR3 is CASRSVAGVAGMNTEAFF. CDR3 nucleotides: TGCGCCAGCAGAAGTGTGGCAGGGGTAGCAGGGATGAACACTGAAGCTTTCTTT.

The CDR3, as DNA: TGTGCCAGCAGCTTAGCAGAGACAGCTGGAAACACCATATATTTT. This encodes CASSLAETAGNTIYF. The V gene is TRBV7-9, the J gene TRBJ1-3; D possibly corresponds to TRBD1 (5 bases). CDR1 and CDR2 from the germline V gene are SEHNR and FQNEAQ (reference sequence). The germline V and J ends were trimmed by 0 bases and 2 bases, with 8 bases remaining between them. The CDR3 spans 15 residues.

The V and J genes are TRBV28 and TRBJ2-7; the D gene is possibly TRBD1 (6 bases). This CDR3 has 15 amino acids. V was clipped by 2 bases and J by 5 bases, with 16 bases between them. CDR1 and CDR2 from the germline V gene are MDHEN and SYDVKM. CDR3 sequence (DNA): TGTGCCAGCAGTTTAAGAACAGGGATCTTCAACGAGCAGTACTTC. This encodes CASSLRTGIFNEQYF.

The chain joins TRBV13 to TRBJ1-2; 8 bases line up with TRBD1. The germline gives CDR1 PRHDT, CDR2 FYEKMQ (reference sequence). J lost 4 bases, V lost 5 bases, and 6 bases had no gene match. The CDR3 runs 14 residues. Here the CDR3 reads CASSPGQGPYGYTF. The DNA of the CDR3 is TGTGCCAGCAGCCCCGGACAGGGTCCCTATGGCTACACCTTC.

V gene TRBV28 combines with J gene TRBJ2-3; D remains ambiguous. V was trimmed by 4 bases and J by 5 bases, leaving 7 bases between them. In germline, CDR1 is MDHEN, CDR2 SYDVKM. The CDR3 extends over 12 amino acids. The CDR3 sequence: CASSSYGDTQYF. CDR3 DNA: TGTGCCAGCAGTTCTTACGGAGATACGCAGTATTTT.

This chain joins TRBV2 and TRBJ2-1; 7 bases match TRBD2. The CDR3 is 14 amino acids. The J segment lost 10 bases and the V segment lost 7 bases, leaving 13 bases of the junction unmatched. The germline V gene encodes CDR1 SNHLY and CDR2 FYNNEI. The CDR3 protein is CASNLAGEGGEQFF. The DNA for the CDR3 is TGTGCCAGCAATTTGGCGGGAGAAGGAGGGGAGCAGTTCTTC. The full variable domain, in which reference TRBV2 and TRBJ2-1 provide the parts outside the CDR3, is EPEVTQTPSHQVTQMGQEVILRCVPISNHLYFYWYRQILGQKVEFLVSFYNNEISEKSEIFDDQFSVERPDGSNFTLKIRSTKLEDSAMYFCASNLAGEGGEQFFGPGTRLTVL.